Shown below are 7 T cell receptor beta chains from a single sample sequenced in a study of shared clonotypes between healthy human individuals. Produced via immunoSEQ multiplex PCR; TCRdb's table is partial and in-frame only. The sample shows 1.4 million or so clones, just under 99% of them seen only once. The sequenced material came from naive CD4+ T cells sorted from blood. Subset: CD45RA+ positively selected. The receptors derive from a man aged 25-45 years in good health.

The J gene is TRBJ1-5, the V gene TRBV2; D is ambiguous. The ends were cut back, 9 bases at V and 6 bases at J, with 12 bases in the middle. CDR3 length equals 12 residues. The germline V gene has CDR1 SNHLY and CDR2 FYNNEI. The CDR3 nucleotides read TGTGCCAGTAGATCAAGGGTTCAGCCCCAGCATTTT. Encoded protein: CASRSRVQPQHF.

The chain couples TRBV9 to TRBJ2-2, with TRBD1 matching 9 bases. The CDR3 is 17 residues long. V dropped 4 bases and J dropped 5; count of bases not matched to a gene: 12. Per the germline V gene, CDR1 is SGDLS and CDR2 is YYNGEE. CDR3 sequence: CASSFGQGRYKTGELFF. The CDR3 DNA reads TGTGCCAGCAGCTTCGGACAGGGGCGATATAAAACCGGGGAGCTGTTTTTT.

This clone was detected once. The chain couples TRBV28 to TRBJ1-2; possibly TRBD1 for D (5 bases). Germline loops: CDR1 MDHEN, CDR2 SYDVKM. The CDR3 totals 14 residues. Trimming took off 4 bases at V and 4 bases at J, with 13 bases between the two ends. The CDR3 is CASSSRQGRYGYTF. CDR3 sequence (DNA): TGTGCCAGCAGTTCTAGGCAGGGTCGCTATGGCTACACCTTC.

Comments on this clone: Other DNA sequences in this specimen translate into the identical CDR3. V and J are TRBV28 and TRBJ2-1; D is perhaps TRBD1 or TRBD2 (5 bases each). With 1 base removed from V and 8 bases from J, the gap between germline ends came to 6 bases. CDR1 is MDHEN, CDR2 SYDVKM, per germline. The CDR3 loop spans 12 amino acids. The CDR3 nucleotides are TGTGCCAGCAGTTTATTGGGGGATGAGCAGTTCTTC. This sequence encodes CASSLLGDEQFF.

The V gene is TRBV7-2, the J gene TRBJ1-5; 7 nucleotides match TRBD1. Losses at the gene ends were 4 bases for V and 3 bases for J; bases not matched to a gene: 6. CDR1 is SGHTA, CDR2 FQGNSA, per germline. This CDR3 has 15 residues. In DNA form, the CDR3 reads TGTGCCAGCAGCTATCCTACAGGGGTCAATCAGCCCCAGCATTTT. Protein: CASSYPTGVNQPQHF. Complete variable domain (other parts from reference TRBV7-2 and TRBJ1-5): GAGVSQSPSNKVTEKGKDVELRCDPISGHTALYWYRQSLGQGLEFLIYFQGNSAPDKSGLPSDRFSAERTGGSVSTLTIQRTQQEDSAVYLCASSYPTGVNQPQHFGDGTRLSIL.

This chain links TRBV10-1 with TRBJ2-7; 7 bases fit TRBD2. This CDR3 comprises 12 residues. The germline gives CDR1 WNHNN, CDR2 SYGVQD (reference sequence). With V trimmed by 6 bases and J by 5 bases, 4 bases remained unmatched. The CDR3 spells CASSGRFNEQYF. DNA for the CDR3: TGCGCCAGCAGCGGGAGGTTCAACGAGCAGTACTTC.

V and J are TRBV19 and TRBJ2-5; possible D gene TRBD1, 6 bases. This CDR3 comprises 16 residues. Trimming took off 3 bases at V and 1 base at J, with 15 bases between the two ends. Germline V gene sequence: CDR1 LNHDA, CDR2 SQIVND (reference sequence). The chain's CDR3 is CASSIRSLGAQETQYF. For the CDR3, the DNA is TGTGCCAGTAGTATCCGGTCCCTGGGGGCCCAAGAGACCCAGTACTTC.